This TCR beta chain originates from a study of blood T cell repertoires in COVID-19. The overall study: Whether acute or convalescent, the COVID-19 samples came from the United States, Italy and Spain. T cells, B-cell-depleted T cells, or PBMCs supplied cDNA or gDNA.

The authors' processing: Quantification of nucleated cells was approximated via reference gene primer amplification. The method was immunoSEQ multiplex PCR; TCRdb's version includes in-frame clones alone and lacks a portion of them. Clone size and the V and J calls come from that table; the DNA yielded D and trimming. The sample has 200,000 to 250,000 clones, roughly four fifths seen once. CDR1 DFQATT and CDR2 SNEGSKA come from the germline V gene (reference sequence). Trimming cost V 3 bases and J 10 bases, with 10 bases left between them. This CDR3 is 12 amino acids long. This clone showed up just a few times.

This chain links TRBV20-1 with TRBJ1-6; D gene uncertain. This receptor was obtained from a woman in her fifties or sixties with acute or convalescent COVID-19. Material for sequencing was peripheral blood. The CDR3 DNA reads TGCAGTGCTAGTAAGGTGCGGTCACCCCTCCACTTT. This codes for CSASKVRSPLHF.